This T cell receptor beta chain was profiled in a study of blood T cell repertoires in COVID-19. The overall study: In each case, the material was cDNA or gDNA derived from T cells, B-cell-depleted T cells, or PBMCs.

The CDR3 has 16 amino acids. Germline V lookup: CDR1 MGHDK, CDR2 SYGVNS. J lost 6 bases, V lost 6 bases, and 15 bases had no gene match. In the original analysis: Reference gene primer amplification gave nucleated cell count estimates. TCRdb's table, derived via immunoSEQ multiplex PCR, lists solely in-frame clones and lacks some. That table is the source of V, J and clone size, and D and trimming were worked out from the DNA. The sample carries about 97,000 clones, 90% recorded once. This TCR was sampled from a man aged 55 to 70 with acute or convalescent COVID-19. V is TRBV25-1 and J is TRBJ1-2; 8 bases match TRBD1. Sequenced material: peripheral blood. The CDR3 DNA is TGTGCCAGCAGCTACCTCCGGGACAGGTTCCTAAATGGCTACACCTTC. It translates to CASSYLRDRFLNGYTF.